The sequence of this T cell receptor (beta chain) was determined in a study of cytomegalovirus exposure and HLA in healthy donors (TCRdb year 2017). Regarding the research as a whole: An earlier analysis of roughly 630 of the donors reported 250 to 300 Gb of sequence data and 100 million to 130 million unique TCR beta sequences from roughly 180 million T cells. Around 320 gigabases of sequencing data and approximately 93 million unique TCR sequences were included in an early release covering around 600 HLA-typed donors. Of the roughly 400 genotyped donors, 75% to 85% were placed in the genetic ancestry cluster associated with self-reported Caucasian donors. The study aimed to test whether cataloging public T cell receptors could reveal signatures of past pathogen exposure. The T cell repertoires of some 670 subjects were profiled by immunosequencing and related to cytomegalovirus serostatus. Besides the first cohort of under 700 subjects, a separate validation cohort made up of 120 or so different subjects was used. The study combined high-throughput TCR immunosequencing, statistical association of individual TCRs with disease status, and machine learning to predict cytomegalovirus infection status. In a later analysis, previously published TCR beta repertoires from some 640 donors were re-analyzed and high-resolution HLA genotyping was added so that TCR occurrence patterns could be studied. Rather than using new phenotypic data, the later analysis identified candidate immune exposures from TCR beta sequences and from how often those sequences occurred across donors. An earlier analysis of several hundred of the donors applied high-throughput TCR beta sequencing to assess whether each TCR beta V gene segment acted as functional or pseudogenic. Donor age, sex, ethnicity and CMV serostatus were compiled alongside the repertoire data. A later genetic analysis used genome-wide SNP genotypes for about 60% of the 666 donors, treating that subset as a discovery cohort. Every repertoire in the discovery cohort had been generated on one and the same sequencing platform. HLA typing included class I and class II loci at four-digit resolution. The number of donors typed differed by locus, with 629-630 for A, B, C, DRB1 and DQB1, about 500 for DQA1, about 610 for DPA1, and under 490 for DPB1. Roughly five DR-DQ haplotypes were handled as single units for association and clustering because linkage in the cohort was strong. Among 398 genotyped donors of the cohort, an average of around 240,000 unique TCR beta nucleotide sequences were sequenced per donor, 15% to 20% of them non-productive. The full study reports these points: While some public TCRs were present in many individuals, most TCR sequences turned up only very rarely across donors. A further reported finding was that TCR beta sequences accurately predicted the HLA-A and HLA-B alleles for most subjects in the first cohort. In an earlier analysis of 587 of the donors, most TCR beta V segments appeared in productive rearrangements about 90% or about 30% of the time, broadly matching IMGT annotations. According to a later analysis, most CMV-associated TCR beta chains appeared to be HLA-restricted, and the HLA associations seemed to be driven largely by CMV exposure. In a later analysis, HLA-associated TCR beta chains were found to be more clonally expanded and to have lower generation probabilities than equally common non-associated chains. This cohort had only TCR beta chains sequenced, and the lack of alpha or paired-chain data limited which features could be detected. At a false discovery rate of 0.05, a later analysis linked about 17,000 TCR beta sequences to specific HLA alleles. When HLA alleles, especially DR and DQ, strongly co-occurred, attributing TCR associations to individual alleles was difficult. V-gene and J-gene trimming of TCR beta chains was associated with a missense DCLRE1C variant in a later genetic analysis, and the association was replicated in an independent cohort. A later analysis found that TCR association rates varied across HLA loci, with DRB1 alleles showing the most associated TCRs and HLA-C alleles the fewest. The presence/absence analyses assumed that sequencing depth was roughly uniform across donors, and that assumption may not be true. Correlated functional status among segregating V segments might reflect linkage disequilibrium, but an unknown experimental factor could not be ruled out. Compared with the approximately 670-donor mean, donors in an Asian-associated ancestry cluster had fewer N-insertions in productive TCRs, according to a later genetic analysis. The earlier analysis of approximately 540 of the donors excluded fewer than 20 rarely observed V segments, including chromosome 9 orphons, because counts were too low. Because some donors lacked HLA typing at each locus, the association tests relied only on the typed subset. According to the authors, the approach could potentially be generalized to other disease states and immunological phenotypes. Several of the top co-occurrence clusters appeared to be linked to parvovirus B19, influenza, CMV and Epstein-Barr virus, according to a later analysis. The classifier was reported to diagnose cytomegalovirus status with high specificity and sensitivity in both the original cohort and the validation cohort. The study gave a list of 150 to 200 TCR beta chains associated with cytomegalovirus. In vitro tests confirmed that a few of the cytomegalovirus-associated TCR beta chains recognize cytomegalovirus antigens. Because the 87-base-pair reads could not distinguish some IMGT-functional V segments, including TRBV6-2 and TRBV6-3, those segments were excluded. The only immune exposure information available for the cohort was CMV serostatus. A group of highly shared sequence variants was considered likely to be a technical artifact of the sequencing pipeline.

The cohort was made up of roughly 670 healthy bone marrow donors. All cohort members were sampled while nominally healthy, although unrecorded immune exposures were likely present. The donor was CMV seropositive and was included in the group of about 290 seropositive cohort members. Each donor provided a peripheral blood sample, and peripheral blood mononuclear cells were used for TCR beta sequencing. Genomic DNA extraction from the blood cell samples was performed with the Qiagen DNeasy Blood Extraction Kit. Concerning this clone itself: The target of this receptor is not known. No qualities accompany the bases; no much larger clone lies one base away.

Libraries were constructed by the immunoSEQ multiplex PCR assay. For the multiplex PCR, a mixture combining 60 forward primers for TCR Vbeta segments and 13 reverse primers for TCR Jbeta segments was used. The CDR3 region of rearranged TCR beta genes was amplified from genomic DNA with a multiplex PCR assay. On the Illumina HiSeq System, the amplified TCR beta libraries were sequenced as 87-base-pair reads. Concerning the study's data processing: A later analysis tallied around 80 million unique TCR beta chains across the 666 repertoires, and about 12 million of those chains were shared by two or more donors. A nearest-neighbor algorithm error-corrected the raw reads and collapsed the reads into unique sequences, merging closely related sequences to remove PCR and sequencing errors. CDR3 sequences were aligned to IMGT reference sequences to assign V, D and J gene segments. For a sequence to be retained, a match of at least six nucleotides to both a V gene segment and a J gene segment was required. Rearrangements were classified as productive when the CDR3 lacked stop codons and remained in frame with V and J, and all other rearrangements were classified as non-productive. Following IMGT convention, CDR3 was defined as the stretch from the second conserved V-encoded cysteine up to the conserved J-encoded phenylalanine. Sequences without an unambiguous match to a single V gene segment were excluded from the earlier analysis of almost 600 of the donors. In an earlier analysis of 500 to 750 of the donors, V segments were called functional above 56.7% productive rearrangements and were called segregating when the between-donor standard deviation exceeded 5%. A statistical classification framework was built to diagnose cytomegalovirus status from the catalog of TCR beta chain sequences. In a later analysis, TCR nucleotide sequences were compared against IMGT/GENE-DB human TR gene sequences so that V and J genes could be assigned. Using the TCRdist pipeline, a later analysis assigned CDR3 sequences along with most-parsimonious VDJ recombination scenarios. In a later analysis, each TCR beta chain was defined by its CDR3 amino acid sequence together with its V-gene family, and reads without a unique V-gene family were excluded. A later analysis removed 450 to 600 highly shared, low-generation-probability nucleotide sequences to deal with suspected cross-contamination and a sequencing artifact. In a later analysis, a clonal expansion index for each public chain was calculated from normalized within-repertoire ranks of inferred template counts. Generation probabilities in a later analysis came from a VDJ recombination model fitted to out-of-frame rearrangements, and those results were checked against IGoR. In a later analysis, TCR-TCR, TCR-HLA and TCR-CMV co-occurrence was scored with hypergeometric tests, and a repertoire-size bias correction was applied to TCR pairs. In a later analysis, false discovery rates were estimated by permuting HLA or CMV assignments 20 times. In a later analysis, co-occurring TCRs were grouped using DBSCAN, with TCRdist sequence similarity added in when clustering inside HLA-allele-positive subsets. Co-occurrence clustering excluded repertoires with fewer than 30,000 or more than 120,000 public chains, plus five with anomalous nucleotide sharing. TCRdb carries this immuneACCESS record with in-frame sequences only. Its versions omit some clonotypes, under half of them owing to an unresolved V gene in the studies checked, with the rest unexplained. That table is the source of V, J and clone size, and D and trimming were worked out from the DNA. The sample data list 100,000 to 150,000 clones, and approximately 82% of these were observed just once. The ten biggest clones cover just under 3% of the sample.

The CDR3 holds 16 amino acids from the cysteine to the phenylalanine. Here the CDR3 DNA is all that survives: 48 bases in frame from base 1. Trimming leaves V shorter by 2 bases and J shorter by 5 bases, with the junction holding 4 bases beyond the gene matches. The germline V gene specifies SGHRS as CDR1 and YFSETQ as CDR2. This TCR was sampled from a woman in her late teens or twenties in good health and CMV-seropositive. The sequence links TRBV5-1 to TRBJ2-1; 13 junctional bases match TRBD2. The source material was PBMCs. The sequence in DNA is TGCGCCAGCAGCTTACTAGCGGGGGGGGCCCACAATGAGCAGTTCTTC. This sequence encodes CASSLLAGGAHNEQFF.